This record concerns one T cell receptor beta chain sequence. Its target is unknown. The method was immunoSEQ multiplex PCR; TCRdb's version includes in-frame clones alone and lacks a portion of them. The sample lists about 23,000 clones; 80% to 95% were seen once. This record comes from a study of a mutant IDH1 vaccine in newly diagnosed glioma. Study details: Mean patient age was approximately 40 years; 62.5% were male and approximately 40% female. The study's findings and limits: Any relationship between pseudoprogression and changes in top peripheral T cell clonotypes seemed absent.

As for time point: baseline, week 1 (first vaccination visit). Documented treatment: pre-vaccination baseline after standard-of-care therapy. Looked up from germline, CDR1 is LNHNV and CDR2 is YYDKDF (reference sequence). The length of the CDR3 is 16 residues. V lost 3 bases and J lost 2, with 14 bases in between. This chain links TRBV15 with TRBJ2-1; the D is unclear. The origin of this receptor is a man aged 30-40 years with glioma. Sequenced material: PBMCs, taken from a glioma patient treated with radiotherapy, temozolomide or both. CDR3 region: CATSRGKGSPYNEQFF. The CDR3 nucleotides read TGTGCCACCAGCAGGGGGAAGGGCTCCCCCTACAATGAGCAGTTCTTC.